Shown below are 3 T cell receptor beta chains from a single sample sequenced in a study of cytomegalovirus exposure and HLA in healthy donors. Vbeta (60) and Jbeta (13) primers were used in the PCR. This table comes from immunoSEQ multiplex PCR, and its TCRdb copy is limited to in-frame clones, with some not included. The sample carries around 150,000 clones, 80% to 90% recorded once. Source material: PBMCs. The receptors derive from a woman under 30 in good health and CMV-seronegative.

This CDR3 reads CASSHPKGGRFLAKNIQYF. In nucleotides, the CDR3 is TGTGCCAGCAGCCATCCTAAGGGGGGGAGGTTTTTAGCCAAAAACATTCAGTACTTC. The genes are TRBV4-2 and TRBJ2-4; TRBD2 is a possible D gene (7 bases). Trimming left V 3 bases short and J 0 bases short, with 21 bases between. The CDR3 has 19 residues. Germline V gene data show CDR1 as LGHNA and CDR2 as YNFKEQ.

The rearrangement joins TRBV6-5 to TRBJ2-7; tentative D call: TRBD2 (6 bases). The CDR3 loop spans 14 amino acids. Germline V gives CDR1 MNHEY, CDR2 SVGAGI. Trimming shortened V by 6 bases and J by 4 bases, and 16 bases separated the two germline ends. For the CDR3, the DNA is TGTGCCAGCAGCCACGGGAGTGGGGGTTACGAGCAGTACTTC. Its protein product is CASSHGSGGYEQYF.

The V call is TRBV5-8, the J call TRBJ1-1, with 8 positions matching TRBD1. In germline, CDR1 is SGHTS, CDR2 YDEGEE. The J segment lost 0 bases and the V segment lost 3 bases, leaving 1 base of the junction unmatched. The CDR3 runs to 14 residues. CDR3 nucleotides: TGTGCCAGCAGCTGGACAGGGCTGAACACTGAAGCTTTCTTT. The encoded protein is CASSWTGLNTEAFF.